The rows below give T cell receptor beta chains drawn from one sample of a study of T cells in tumors after PD-1 blockade. Sequenced by immunoSEQ multiplex PCR; TCRdb stores in-frame clones only, minus some. The sample comprises approximately 35,000 clones, about 77% of which are singletons, and 30% to 40% rests with the top ten. The sample consisted of PBMCs, taken before anti-PD-1 treatment. These receptors all stem from a human donor with basal cell carcinoma. Both conserved end residues are part of each CDR3. Each record gives: J gene, D gene, V gene, clone size, CDR3 DNA, CDR3 protein. The D gene is left open where the match is weak. A row's size may be missing; if present it is once, few, many or a size class.

TRBJ1-5	-	TRBV2	-	TGTGCCAGCAACCGGGGAAATAGCAATCAGCCCCAGCATTTT	CASNRGNSNQPQHF
TRBJ2-7	TRBD1	TRBV4-1	medium-sized	TGCGCCAGCAGCCAAGATCCAGGGGGATTCGGCGAGCAGTACTTC	CASSQDPGGFGEQYF
TRBJ2-7	-	TRBV11-3	-	TGTGCCAGCAGCTTAGCCCGGCTTGGGGAGCAGTACTTC	CASSLARLGEQYF
TRBJ2-7	TRBD2	TRBV5-4	-	TGTGCCAGCAGGTGGGGGGGAGGCGAGCAGTACTTC	CASRWGGGEQYF
TRBJ2-7	TRBD2	TRBV11-3	-	TGTGCCAGCGGGAAACTAGCGGAGCCTTCCTACGAGCAGTACTTC	CASGKLAEPSYEQYF
TRBJ2-4	TRBD1	TRBV7-2	few	TGTGCCAGCAGCCCCGACAGGGTGGGAGCCAAAAACATTCAGTACTTC	CASSPDRVGAKNIQYF
TRBJ2-1	-	TRBV27	-	TGTGCCAGCAGTGAGGACTTCCTCTACAATGAGCAGTTCTTC	CASSEDFLYNEQFF
TRBJ2-3	TRBD1	TRBV7-7	-	TGTGCCAGCAGCCCTCGGACAGGTGGACACACAGATACGCAGTATTTT	CASSPRTGGHTDTQYF
TRBJ1-5	TRBD1	TRBV19	-	TGTGCCAGTAGTCCCTACCCCGGGACAGGGAATCAGCCCCAGCATTTT	CASSPYPGTGNQPQHF
TRBJ1-4	-	TRBV5-4	-	TGTGCCAGCAGCTTGGGGGGTAATGAAAAACTGTTTTTT	CASSLGGNEKLFF
TRBJ1-1	-	TRBV6-4	medium-sized	TGTGCCAGCAGTGACACCTCAAGGGGCACTGAAGCTTTCTTT	CASSDTSRGTEAFF
TRBJ1-4	TRBD1	TRBV7-6	-	TGTGCCAGCAGCGCCGGGGACAGGACTAATGAAAAACTGTTTTTT	CASSAGDRTNEKLFF
TRBJ2-7	TRBD1	TRBV7-2	-	TGTGCCAGCATCCCGGACAGGGGCTACGAGCAGTACTTC	CASIPDRGYEQYF
TRBJ2-3	-	TRBV4-1	-	TGCGCCAGCAGCCAACCAATGGGTCGGCGCACAGATACGCAGTATTTT	CASSQPMGRRTDTQYF
TRBJ2-4	-	TRBV28	-	TGTGCCAGCAGTATAAGAAGACAGGCCAGCATTCAGTACTTC	CASSIRRQASIQYF
TRBJ1-6	-	TRBV6-6	-	TGTGCCAGCAGTTACGGTTATCTGAGGGATTCACCCCTCCACTTT	CASSYGYLRDSPLHF
TRBJ2-5	TRBD2	TRBV7-9	-	TGTGCCAGCAGCTTCGCGGGAGGGCAAGAGACCCAGTACTTC	CASSFAGGQETQYF
TRBJ2-1	-	TRBV20-1	-	TGCAGTGCTAGTAGTCCCTTCGCAGCTGAGCAGTTCTTC	CSASSPFAAEQFF
TRBJ1-4	-	TRBV2	many	TGTGCCAGCAGCCCTTACGACATCTCTAATGAAAAACTGTTTTTT	CASSPYDISNEKLFF
TRBJ1-5	-	TRBV7-3	-	TGTGCCAGCAGCTTAGGGCGGCTTAGCAATCAGCCCCAGCATTTT	CASSLGRLSNQPQHF
TRBJ1-1	TRBD1	TRBV7-2	once	TGTGCCAGCAGTCGGACAGGGGAGACTGAAGCTTTCTTT	CASSRTGETEAFF
TRBJ1-2	TRBD1	TRBV7-2	-	TGTGCCAGCAGCTTAGGAGGGGGCTCGAACTATGGCTACACCTTC	CASSLGGGSNYGYTF
TRBJ2-6	-	TRBV9	-	TGTGCCAGCAGCGTAGGGGGGGCGCAAGGGGCCAACGTCCTGACTTTC	CASSVGGAQGANVLTF
TRBJ2-1	-	TRBV7-9	-	TGTGCCAGCAGCCATGGGGCTAGCGTCTCCTACAATGAGCAGTTCTTC	CASSHGASVSYNEQFF
TRBJ2-3	-	TRBV7-9	-	TGTGCCGTTTCTGGCCGGAGGGGCACAGATACGCAGTATTTT	CAVSGRRGTDTQYF
TRBJ2-7	-	TRBV4-3	medium-sized	TGCGCCAGCAGCCGATCATACCCAGGACACCGCGAGCAGTACTTC	CASSRSYPGHREQYF
TRBJ2-1	TRBD2	TRBV5-4	-	TGTGCCAGCAGCTTGCAGGGAGGGGAGCAGTTCTTC	CASSLQGGEQFF
TRBJ2-3	TRBD1	TRBV6-1	-	TGTGCCAGCAGCACCTACAGGGGGTACACAGATACGCAGTATTTT	CASSTYRGYTDTQYF
TRBJ2-2	-	TRBV2	-	TGTGCCAGCAGTGGGTCTGACACCGGGGAGCTGTTTTTT	CASSGSDTGELFF
TRBJ2-2	-	TRBV5-1	few	TGCGCCAGCGCAGTCGGGGACACCGGGGAGCTGTTTTTT	CASAVGDTGELFF
TRBJ2-6	-	TRBV4-3	-	TGCGCCAGCAGCCAAGGGCCCTCTGGGGCCAACGTCCTGACTTTC	CASSQGPSGANVLTF
TRBJ2-1	TRBD2	TRBV3-1/TRBV3-2	once	TGTGCCAGCAGCCAATGGACTAGCGGGAGAAATGAGCAGTTCTTC	CASSQWTSGRNEQFF
TRBJ1-5	TRBD1	TRBV6-4	-	TGTGCCAGGGCGACAGGGCCCAAGGGATTTAGCAATCAGCCCCAGCATTTT	CARATGPKGFSNQPQHF
TRBJ2-5	-	TRBV7-2	-	TGTGCCAGCAGCTTAGGAATCGGCAAGTGGGAGACCCAGTACTTC	CASSLGIGKWETQYF
TRBJ2-7	TRBD2	TRBV2	-	TGTGCCAGCGGGACTAGCGGGAGCTACGAGCAGTACTTC	CASGTSGSYEQYF
TRBJ1-2	-	TRBV5-6	-	TGTGCCAGCAGCCATGGACGTCGGGGCGTAAAAGAGGGCTACACCTTC	CASSHGRRGVKEGYTF
TRBJ2-1	-	TRBV18	-	TGTGCCAGCTCCACAGGGGCGCGGGAAACCAATGAGCAGTTCTTC	CASSTGARETNEQFF
TRBJ1-1	TRBD1	TRBV7-9	-	TGTGCCAGCAGCCCACAGGGGGGGCGGTACGGTGAAGCTTTCTTT	CASSPQGGRYGEAFF
TRBJ2-5	-	TRBV5-1	-	TGCGCCAGCAGCAAACAAGAGACCCAGTACTTC	CASSKQETQYF
TRBJ2-1	TRBD2	TRBV27	-	TGTGCCAGCAGTCTATATAGCGGGAGGACGGGGAATGAGCAGTTCTTC	CASSLYSGRTGNEQFF
TRBJ2-3	-	TRBV6-2/TRBV6-3	few	TGTGCCAGCAGTTTAGGTTTAGGAGGGCAGTATTTT	CASSLGLGGQYF
TRBJ2-3	-	TRBV3-1/TRBV3-2	-	TGTGCCAGCAGCTCCGGAGGGTCTGATACGCAGTATTTT	CASSSGGSDTQYF
TRBJ2-5	TRBD2	TRBV28	-	TGTGCCAGCAGAAAAGCGGGAGGAACCCAGTACTTC	CASRKAGGTQYF
TRBJ1-6	TRBD1	TRBV6-6	-	TGTGCCAGCAGTCTCTCGGGACAGGGTCTTGTGCTGGGTTCACCCCTCCACTTT	CASSLSGQGLVLGSPLHF
TRBJ1-2	-	TRBV5-1	-	TGCGCCAGCAGCGTCCGGGTCCCGGACAACTATGGCTACACCTTC	CASSVRVPDNYGYTF